This paragraph covers one TCR beta chain sequence. Its antigen remains unknown. CDR1 is DFQATT and CDR2 is SNEGSKA in the germline V gene (reference sequence). This CDR3 is 11 amino acids long. Time point meaning: newly diagnosed GD, antithyroid drugs for less than 3 months. Extracted PBMC RNA gave rise to the TCR library. CDR3-region Arm-PCR and iRepertoire HTBI primers produced the TCR beta libraries. In TCRdb, the multiplex PCR reads were re-called with MiXCR into one record per CDR3 protein. The table lists hundreds of thousands of distinct CDR3 sequences, around 17% of them singletons. The data originate from a study of regulatory T cells in long-lasting Graves disease. Findings and limits, study-wide: Whereas new patients shared roughly 910 public clonotypes, persistent patients shared more, at under 3,500. Limited samples may have lowered accuracy.

The same sample was also studied in work on T cells in Graves' hyperthyroidism and ophthalmopathy. That publication notes: Ophthalmopathy and stable hyperthyroidism were separated by a 13 V-J model.

The V call is TRBV20-1, the J call TRBJ1-2; D is ambiguous. This TCR was sampled from a woman younger than 45 with Graves disease. The sample consisted of peripheral blood mononuclear cells (PBMCs), taken at new diagnosis, from a patient treated with antithyroid drugs. CDR3 sequence reads: CSTVSWVGYTF. The CDR3 DNA follows: TGCAGCACAGTCAGTTGGGTTGGCTACACCTTC.